This passage covers 26 T cell receptor beta chains from one sample sequenced in a study of T cell responses to AZD1222 COVID-19 vaccine. Some clones are missing from TCRdb's copy, which holds only in-frame ones; the method was immunoSEQ multiplex PCR. The sample records under 200,000 clones, about nine tenths being singletons. The specimen was peripheral blood, collected on day 0 of AZD1222 vaccination. The receptor set was obtained from an adult in good health.

This clone was counted a few times. V usage is TRBV7-2 and J usage is TRBJ2-7; D is undetermined. With 5 bases removed from V and 0 bases from J, the gap between germline ends came to 11 bases. The CDR3 is 14 amino acids. Germline assignment: CDR1 SGHTA and CDR2 FQGNSA. CDR3 bases: TGTGCCAGCAGCCTGGCCATTAGCTCCTACGAGCAGTACTTC. Protein product: CASSLAISSYEQYF.

The rearrangement uses TRBV6-1 and TRBJ1-1, with D hard to call. This CDR3 comprises 13 residues. Germline CDR1 reads MNHNS; CDR2 reads SASEGT. The V gene lost 2 bases and the J gene lost 6 bases, with 10 bases spanning the gap. CDR3 amino acids: CASSERWTPEAFF. The CDR3 DNA sequence: TGTGCCAGCAGTGAAAGGTGGACTCCTGAAGCTTTCTTT.

The chain links TRBV4-2 to TRBJ2-3; TRBD2 is a possible D gene (5 bases). The germline V gene encodes CDR1 LGHNA and CDR2 YNFKEQ. This CDR3 region has 18 residues. Between the trimmed V and J ends, which lost 0 bases and 2 bases, there was a span of 18 bases. CDR3 protein: CASSQELVWVHPTDTQYF. The CDR3 nucleotides are TGTGCCAGCAGCCAAGAACTAGTTTGGGTTCACCCCACAGATACGCAGTATTTT.

This clone appeared once. The chain links TRBV28 to TRBJ1-6; no reliable D call. Trimming removed 5 bases at V and 11 bases at J, with 10 bases between. CDR1 MDHEN and CDR2 SYDVKM come from the germline V gene. The CDR3 sequence is 12 residues long. The DNA for the CDR3 is TGTGCCAGCAGTCATGGGCCCCCACCCCTCCACTTT. Translation gives CASSHGPPPLHF. The variable domain in full, with the rest retrieved from reference TRBV28 and TRBJ1-6, is DVKVTQSSRYLVKRTGEKVFLECVQDMDHENMFWYRQDPGLGLRLIYFSYDVKMKEKGDIPEGYSVSREKKERFSLILESASTNQTSMYLCASSHGPPPLHFGNGTRLTVT.

The V gene is TRBV5-4, the J gene TRBJ2-1; 7 bases match TRBD2. Per the germline V gene, CDR1 is SGHNT and CDR2 is YYREEE (reference sequence). The CDR3 spans 15 residues. Trimming removed 3 bases from V and 0 bases from J; junction bases left unmatched: 3. The CDR3 loop is CASSWGGSSYNEQFF. CDR3 nucleotide sequence: TGTGCCAGCAGCTGGGGGGGGAGCTCCTACAATGAGCAGTTCTTC. The full variable domain, with the rest looked up from reference TRBV5-4 and TRBJ2-1, is ETGVTQSPTHLIKTRGQQVTLRCSSQSGHNTVSWYQQALGQGPQFIFQYYREEENGRGNFPPRFSGLQFPNYSSELNVNALELDDSALYLCASSWGGSSYNEQFFGPGTRLTVL.

The chain uses TRBV7-2 and TRBJ2-5; the D is unclear. The CDR3 length is 15 residues. Between the trimmed V and J ends, which lost 5 bases and 2 bases, there was a span of 15 bases. Germline CDR1 reads SGHTA; CDR2 reads FQGNSA. The CDR3 DNA reads TGTGCCAGCAGCCCACAAGGCAATGAGCAAGAGACCCAGTACTTC. Encoded protein: CASSPQGNEQETQYF.

The chain links TRBV20-1 to TRBJ2-3; D is uncertain. The V end was cut by 6 bases, the J end by 5 bases, with 9 bases between. Germline V gives CDR1 DFQATT, CDR2 SNEGSKA (reference sequence). This CDR3 contains 11 residues. In nucleotides, the CDR3 is TGCAGTGCAAGACCCGGAGATACGCAGTATTTT. This gives the protein CSARPGDTQYF.

The rearrangement uses TRBV7-3 and TRBJ1-1; possible D gene TRBD1, 5 bases. Germline V CDR1 and CDR2: SGHTA, FQGTGA. The CDR3 has 16 residues. The V and J ends lost 5 bases and 0 bases respectively, with 16 bases between them. The CDR3 protein is CASSPSGGGLNTEAFF. The CDR3 bases are TGTGCCAGCAGCCCCTCGGGTGGGGGACTGAACACTGAAGCTTTCTTT.

This chain joins TRBV27 and TRBJ2-5; tentatively, D is TRBD1 or TRBD2 (6 bases each). The germline CDR1 and CDR2 sequences are MNHEY and SMNVEV (reference sequence). Between the trimmed V and J ends, which lost 7 bases and 4 bases, there was a span of 16 bases. The CDR3 runs 14 residues. This CDR3 is CASTPTGRIETQYF. For the CDR3, the DNA is TGTGCCAGCACCCCCACAGGGAGGATAGAGACCCAGTACTTC.

This chain connects TRBV6-5 to TRBJ1-5, with a possible D match to TRBD1 (6 bases). Germline assignment: CDR1 MNHEY and CDR2 SVGAGI. Trimming left V 6 bases short and J 4 bases short, with 10 bases between. The CDR3 runs to 13 residues. In DNA form, the CDR3 reads TGTGCCAGCAGGGACAGTGGGAATCAGCCCCAGCATTTT. It encodes CASRDSGNQPQHF.

The CDR3 here is CASSQGAVSSYNEQFF. The CDR3 DNA reads TGTGCCAGCAGCCAAGGGGCGGTGAGCTCCTACAATGAGCAGTTCTTC. V and J are TRBV4-2 and TRBJ2-1; no clear D. The CDR3 length is 16 residues. Trimming took 1 base from V and 0 from J, leaving 10 bases between them. Germline V gene lookup returns CDR1 LGHNA and CDR2 YNFKEQ.

Only one count was recorded for this clone. The chain has TRBV7-3 and TRBJ1-2, with a possible D match to TRBD1 (5 bases). V was trimmed by 5 bases and J by 4 bases, leaving 14 bases between them. The CDR3 runs 14 residues. Germline assignment: CDR1 SGHTA and CDR2 FQGTGA. CDR3 bases: TGTGCCAGCAGCCGAGTGGGGGGTGCCTATGGCTACACCTTC. Its protein product is CASSRVGGAYGYTF.

This chain joins TRBV19 and TRBJ2-4, with TRBD1 matching 8 bases. The CDR3 spans 19 residues. Germline CDR1 reads LNHDA; CDR2 reads SQIVND (reference sequence). Losses at the gene ends were 3 bases for V and 0 bases for J; bases not matched to a gene: 13. This chain's CDR3 is CASSMTHTQGQEAKNIQYF. CDR3 nucleotides: TGTGCCAGTAGTATGACGCACACTCAGGGACAGGAAGCCAAAAACATTCAGTACTTC.

The rearrangement uses TRBV18 and TRBJ2-3; TRBD1 matches 10 bases. The trim removed 6 bases at V and 5 bases at J, leaving 5 bases unmatched. Germline V gene lookup returns CDR1 KGHSH and CDR2 LQKENI. The CDR3 sequence is 14 residues long. This CDR3 reads CASSGQGPQDTQYF. In DNA form, the CDR3 reads TGTGCCAGCTCGGGACAGGGGCCTCAAGATACGCAGTATTTT.

This rearrangement joins TRBV2 to TRBJ1-2, with 7 bases matching TRBD1. V shed 5 bases, J shed 0 bases, and the junction held 6 bases outside the gene matches. The CDR3 totals 15 residues. The germline V gene has CDR1 SNHLY and CDR2 FYNNEI. The CDR3: CASSPDRLSNYGYTF. As DNA, the CDR3 is TGTGCCAGCAGTCCGGACAGGCTTTCTAACTATGGCTACACCTTC.

The V gene is TRBV6-1, the J gene TRBJ2-7; 7 nucleotides align to TRBD2. V shed 4 bases and J 1 base; nucleotides not matched to a gene: 10. The germline gives CDR1 MNHNS, CDR2 SASEGT. The CDR3 is made up of 16 amino acids. The CDR3 sequence is CASSAVGGGFSYEQYF. In DNA, the CDR3 is TGTGCCAGCAGTGCTGTCGGCGGGGGATTTTCCTACGAGCAGTACTTC.

The chain links TRBV11-3 to TRBJ2-1; possibly TRBD1 for D (5 bases). Germline values: CDR1 SGHNT, CDR2 YENEEA. V lost 6 bases and J lost 7, with 10 bases in between. The CDR3 runs to 12 residues. CDR3 nucleotide sequence: TGTGCCAGCAGGCAGGGTGGAAATGAGCAGTTCTTC. Residues: CASRQGGNEQFF.

The chain has TRBV7-9 and TRBJ1-2, with D possibly TRBD1 on 6 matching bases. This CDR3 contains 16 residues. V lost 4 bases and J lost 6, with 21 bases in between. Germline V gene lookup returns CDR1 SEHNR and CDR2 FQNEAQ (reference sequence). The CDR3 bases are TGTGCCAGCAGCTCCCCCGGGACACGTATAGGGAATGGCTACACCTTC. Protein: CASSSPGTRIGNGYTF.

V gene TRBV6-1 combines with J gene TRBJ1-6; D is uncertain. The CDR3 extends over 16 amino acids. Germline V gene sequence: CDR1 MNHNS, CDR2 SASEGT. The germline V and J ends were trimmed by 3 bases and 4 bases, with 13 bases remaining between them. CDR3 nucleotide sequence: TGTGCCAGCAGTGAGAGGGTGAACGCGTATAATTCACCCCTCCACTTT. This codes for CASSERVNAYNSPLHF.

J is TRBJ1-2 and V is TRBV27; D call uncertain. The CDR3 sequence is 14 residues long. Between the trimmed V and J ends, which lost 1 base and 8 bases, there was a span of 14 bases. Germline V gene lookup returns CDR1 MNHEY and CDR2 SMNVEV (reference sequence). CDR3 sequence: CASSLLWGSEGYTF. The CDR3, as DNA: TGTGCCAGCAGTTTATTGTGGGGTTCTGAGGGCTACACCTTC.

The chain couples TRBV19 to TRBJ1-2; tentative D call: TRBD1 (5 bases). The CDR3 consists of 13 residues. V gave up 6 bases and J gave up 7 bases, with 15 bases separating them. Germline assignment: CDR1 LNHDA and CDR2 SQIVND (reference sequence). CDR3 DNA: TGTGCCAGTAGACCAACCGGGGCTCCTGGCTACACCTTC. Its translation is CASRPTGAPGYTF.

The rearrangement joins TRBV6-1 to TRBJ1-5, with 9 bases that match TRBD1. This CDR3 spans 14 amino acids. Trimming cost V 1 base and J 9 bases; bases outside gene matches: 4. In germline, CDR1 is MNHNS, CDR2 SASEGT. For the CDR3, the DNA is TGTGCCAGCAGTGAAGGGGACAGGGTAGGGCCCCAGCATTTT. It translates to CASSEGDRVGPQHF.

The chain employs TRBV7-3 and TRBJ1-2, with D possibly being TRBD1 (6 bases). CDR1 is SGHTA and CDR2 is FQGTGA in the germline V gene. The CDR3 length is 13 residues. V lost 3 bases, J lost 4 bases, and 9 bases lay in between. DNA of the CDR3: TGTGCCAGCAGCTTGGGGGGGCGCTATGGCTACACCTTC. It specifies CASSLGGRYGYTF.

J is TRBJ1-2 and V is TRBV7-9; D unclear. Between the trimmed V and J ends, which lost 5 bases and 6 bases, there was a span of 13 bases. The germline V gene encodes CDR1 SEHNR and CDR2 FQNEAQ (reference sequence). The length of the CDR3 is 13 residues. Here the CDR3 reads CASSVDLRDGYTF. For the CDR3, the DNA is TGTGCCAGCAGCGTAGATTTAAGGGATGGCTACACCTTC.

The chain recombines TRBV11-3 with TRBJ1-4; D remains unclear. CDR1 is SGHNT, CDR2 YENEEA, per germline. The CDR3 consists of 11 residues. Trimming shortened V by 3 bases and J by 7 bases, and 3 bases separated the two germline ends. The CDR3 nucleotides are TGTGCCAGCAGCTTGGGTGAAAAACTGTTTTTT. It specifies CASSLGEKLFF. The full variable domain, with the rest looked up from reference TRBV11-3 and TRBJ1-4, is EAGVVQSPRYKIIEKKQPVAFWCNPISGHNTLYWYLQNLGQGPELLIRYENEEAVDDSQLPKDRFSAERLKGVDSTLKIQPAELGDSAVYLCASSLGEKLFFGSGTQLSVL.

The J gene is TRBJ2-5, the V gene TRBV11-3, with D perhaps TRBD1 or TRBD2 (7 bases each). V shed 3 bases and J shed 0 bases, with 14 bases lying between them. Germline V gene data show CDR1 as SGHNT and CDR2 as YENEEA. CDR3 length equals 16 residues. DNA of the CDR3: TGTGCCAGCAGCTTCGGGGGAGGGGGCTACCAAGAGACCCAGTACTTC. This codes for CASSFGGGGYQETQYF.